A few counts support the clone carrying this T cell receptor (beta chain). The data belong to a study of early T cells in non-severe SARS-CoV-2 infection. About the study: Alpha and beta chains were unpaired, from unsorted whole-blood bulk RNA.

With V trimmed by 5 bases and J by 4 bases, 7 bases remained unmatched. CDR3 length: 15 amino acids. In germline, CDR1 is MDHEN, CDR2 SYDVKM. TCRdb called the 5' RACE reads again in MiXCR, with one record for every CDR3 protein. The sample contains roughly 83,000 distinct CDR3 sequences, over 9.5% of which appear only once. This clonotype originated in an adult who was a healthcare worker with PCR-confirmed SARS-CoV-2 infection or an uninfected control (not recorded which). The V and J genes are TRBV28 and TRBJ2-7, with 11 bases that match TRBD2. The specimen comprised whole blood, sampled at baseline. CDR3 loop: CASSVAGGPGYEQYF. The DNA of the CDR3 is TGTGCCAGCAGTGTAGCGGGAGGGCCGGGGTACGAGCAGTACTTC.